A single sample is the source of the 20 T cell receptor beta chains below, sequenced in a study of blood T cells in healthy people across ages. Combining a sample-barcoded 5' primer with a J-beta primer mix, a second PCR ran for 7 to 11 cycles. MiXCR was run by TCRdb on the 5' RACE reads, yielding one entry per CDR3 protein. Among over 1,500,000 distinct CDR3 sequences, 49% were seen once, and the ten largest hold over 2%. Material: blood. Source of these receptors: a woman between 35 and 50 years old in good health.

This clonotype was recorded once. The chain links TRBV27 to TRBJ1-1; no clear D gene. V lost 6 bases and J 3 bases, leaving 11 bases between the germline ends. There are 13 residues in the CDR3. Germline lookup yields CDR1 MNHEY and CDR2 SMNVEV (reference sequence). The CDR3, as DNA: TGTGCCAGCAGCCCCCTGGGGTACACTGAAGCTTTCTTT. Translation: CASSPLGYTEAFF.

This rearrangement joins TRBV6-2 or TRBV6-3 to TRBJ1-2; D remains ambiguous. The CDR3 has 16 residues. V gave up 11 bases and J gave up 2 bases, with 24 bases separating them. The germline V gene encodes CDR1 MNHEY and CDR2 SVGEGT. This CDR3 reads CACSEVVRRLNYGYTF. The CDR3 nucleotides read TGTGCCTGCTCAGAGGTGGTACGGAGACTAAACTATGGCTACACCTTC.

This clonotype occurred a few times. The chain carries TRBV4-3 and TRBJ2-1; 9 bases align to TRBD1. Germline CDR1 and CDR2: LGHNA and YSLEER. The CDR3 is made up of 17 amino acids. J gave up 7 bases and V 0 bases, and 10 bases lay outside the gene matches. In DNA, the CDR3 is TGCGCCAGCAGCCAAGATCTCAACAGGGGGCTGGGGAATGAGCAGTTCTTC. Its protein is CASSQDLNRGLGNEQFF.

The chain is built from TRBV12-3 or TRBV12-4 and TRBJ2-5; tentative D call: TRBD1 (7 bases). Trimming stripped 4 bases from V and 4 bases from J, with 16 bases between. The CDR3 runs 15 residues. The DNA for the CDR3 is TGTGCCAGCAGTTCCCGACAGGGAGGTGTAGAGACCCAGTACTTC. Protein: CASSSRQGGVETQYF.

This clonotype was found once. J is TRBJ1-2 and V is TRBV9; D unresolved. Germline V gene lookup returns CDR1 SGDLS and CDR2 YYNGEE. V was cut by 2 bases and J by 2 bases, with 10 bases left in between. CDR3 length: 14 residues. CDR3: CASSVGESNYGYTF. The CDR3, as DNA: TGTGCCAGCAGCGTTGGGGAAAGCAACTATGGCTACACCTTC.

The CDR3 sequence: CASSLALGTGDGYTF. In DNA, the CDR3 is TGCGCCAGCAGCTTGGCGTTGGGGACAGGGGACGGCTACACCTTC. V usage is TRBV5-1 and J usage is TRBJ1-2; 10 bases map to TRBD1. CDR3 length: 15 residues. Trimming cost V 0 bases and J 8 bases; bases outside gene matches: 7. Germline V gene sequence: CDR1 SGHRS, CDR2 YFSETQ. Supplemented by reference TRBV5-1 and TRBJ1-2, the full variable domain reads KAGVTQTPRYLIKTRGQQVTLSCSPISGHRSVSWYQQTPGQGLQFLFEYFSETQRNKGNFPGRFSGRQFSNSRSEMNVSTLELGDSALYLCASSLALGTGDGYTFGSGTRLTVV.

This chain links TRBV20-1 with TRBJ2-2; TRBD2 agrees at 9 bases. CDR3 size: 14 residues. CDR1 is DFQATT and CDR2 is SNEGSKA in the germline V gene (reference sequence). Trimming took 4 bases from V and 7 from J; bases not matched to a gene: 7. CDR3 DNA sequence: TGCAGTGCTACCCCCGGGACTAGCATCGGGGAGCTGTTTTTT. Translated: CSATPGTSIGELFF.

This clonotype was seen more than once but under ten times. V and J are TRBV29-1 and TRBJ1-2, with D uncertain. Germline V gene lookup returns CDR1 SQVTM and CDR2 ANQGSEA. V was cut by 1 base and J by 1 base, with 10 bases left in between. The CDR3 totals 14 residues. The DNA for the CDR3 is TGCAGCGTTGAAGGCACGGTGGATAACTATGGCTACACCTTC. Translated: CSVEGTVDNYGYTF. Using reference TRBV29-1 and TRBJ1-2 for the parts outside the CDR3, the full variable domain is SAVISQKPSRDICQRGTSLTIQCQVDSQVTMMFWYRQQPGQSLTLIATANQGSEATYESGFVIDKFPISRPNLTFSTLTVSNMSPEDSSIYLCSVEGTVDNYGYTFGSGTRLTVV.

The chain links TRBV5-1 to TRBJ1-2; D gene ambiguous. The germline V and J ends were trimmed by 0 bases and 4 bases, with 10 bases remaining between them. The germline V gene has CDR1 SGHRS and CDR2 YFSETQ. This CDR3 is built from 14 residues. The CDR3 reads CASSLDSAGYGYTF. The CDR3 DNA is TGCGCCAGCAGCTTGGACAGTGCCGGCTATGGCTACACCTTC.

This clonotype has at least ten counts. The V and J genes are TRBV10-3 and TRBJ2-5, with 11 nucleotides matching TRBD2. The trim removed 2 bases at V and 4 bases at J, leaving 3 bases unmatched. The CDR3 extends over 15 amino acids. Germline-derived CDR1 and CDR2 are ENHRY and SYGVKD. The CDR3, as DNA: TGTGCCATCAGTGAGCTCGGGACTAGCGGAGAGACCCAGTACTTC. Translation: CAISELGTSGETQYF.

The chain recombines TRBV6-2 or TRBV6-3 with TRBJ2-1; 7 bases fit TRBD2. Germline lookup yields CDR1 MNHEY and CDR2 SVGEGT. V lost 2 bases, J lost 8 bases, and 9 bases stayed unmatched. The CDR3 spans 15 residues. The CDR3 DNA reads as TGTGCCAGCAGTTACACCGGGGCTAGCGGCGATGAGCAGTTCTTC. It codes for CASSYTGASGDEQFF.

This sequence joins TRBV5-1 and TRBJ2-1; D perhaps matches TRBD2 (6 bases). There are 13 residues in the CDR3. V was clipped by 2 bases and J by 8 bases, with 11 bases between them. Germline V CDR1 and CDR2: SGHRS, YFSETQ. The CDR3 nucleotides read TGCGCCAGCAGCTTCGGACTATCTGATGAGCAGTTCTTC. Amino acid sequence: CASSFGLSDEQFF.

The rearrangement joins TRBV11-2 to TRBJ2-7; D not certain. Germline CDR1 SGHAT, CDR2 FQNNGV. The germline V and J ends were trimmed by 5 bases and 3 bases, with 11 bases remaining between them. The CDR3 consists of 13 residues. Written as DNA, the CDR3 is TGTGCCAGCAGCAACCTTAGCAGCTACGAGCAGTACTTC. The encoded protein is CASSNLSSYEQYF.

V is TRBV7-9 and J is TRBJ2-7, with D maybe TRBD1 (5 bases). CDR3 size: 15 residues. Trimming stripped 5 bases from V and 2 bases from J, with 16 bases between. The germline gives CDR1 SEHNR, CDR2 FQNEAQ (reference sequence). CDR3 protein: CASSRGHGFTYEQYF. In DNA form, the CDR3 reads TGTGCCAGCAGCAGAGGACATGGATTTACCTACGAGCAGTACTTC.

The chain uses TRBV11-2 and TRBJ2-5, with 11 nucleotides matching TRBD2. This CDR3 comprises 20 residues. Losses at the gene ends were 1 base for V and 2 bases for J; bases not matched to a gene: 15. Looked up from germline, CDR1 is SGHAT and CDR2 is FQNNGV. The CDR3 DNA follows: TGTGCCAGCAGCTTAGTTCGGCGGTCTAGCGGGGGGTTTTTACAAGAGACCCAGTACTTC. Its translation is CASSLVRRSSGGFLQETQYF.

The chain couples TRBV7-2 to TRBJ2-3; unclear D gene. This CDR3 is 15 amino acids long. V was pared by 5 bases and J by 4 bases, with 16 bases between. CDR1 is SGHTA and CDR2 is FQGNSA in the germline V gene. CDR3 nucleotides: TGTGCCAGCAGCCGCCCCTGGGTGGGATCAGATACGCAGTATTTT. Its translation is CASSRPWVGSDTQYF.

The V call is TRBV7-2, the J call TRBJ2-4, with TRBD2 matching 10 bases. The DNA end is more similar to TRBJ2-7, so the J call may be wrong. Germline CDR1 is SGHTA and CDR2 is FQGNSA. The CDR3 is 15 residues long. CDR3 sequence reads: CASSITSGVPYEQYF. In DNA, the CDR3 is TGTGCCAGCAGCATTACTAGCGGGGTTCCCTACGAGCAGTACTTC.

The chain links TRBV4-3 to TRBJ2-7; 14 nucleotides align to TRBD2. The better agreement between TRBJ2-5 and the DNA end casts doubt on the J call. This CDR3 contains 19 residues. Germline V gene sequence: CDR1 LGHNA, CDR2 YSLEER. The CDR3 DNA sequence: TGCGCCAGCAGCCAAGAGGCAAGGACTAGCGGGGGGCCGCAAGAGACCCAGTACTTC. Translating it yields CASSQEARTSGGPQETQYF.

The V and J genes are TRBV5-1 and TRBJ2-5; D perhaps matches TRBD2 (6 bases). The V end was cut by 1 base, the J end by 0 bases, with 16 bases between. The CDR3 sequence is 17 residues long. Per germline, CDR1 SGHRS and CDR2 YFSETQ. CDR3 region: CASSLRYPRGNQETQYF. The CDR3 DNA reads TGCGCCAGCAGCTTGCGCTATCCCCGGGGGAACCAAGAGACCCAGTACTTC.

This clonotype has just one count. V and J are TRBV6-1 and TRBJ2-7, with unresolved D. The CDR3 length is 15 residues. Looked up from germline, CDR1 is MNHNS and CDR2 is SASEGT. The V end lost 6 bases, the J end lost 2 bases, and 17 bases lay between the germline ends. CDR3 DNA: TGTGCCAGCAGAACCACGGAGATATCTACCTACGAGCAGTACTTC. As protein: CASRTTEISTYEQYF.